The 30 T cell receptor beta chains listed next were all sequenced from one sample in a study of shared clonotypes between healthy human individuals. Only in-frame clones appear in the TCRdb table, and some are missing; sequencing was by immunoSEQ multiplex PCR. This sample yields around 340,000 clones, of which around 79% are seen a single time; roughly 10% belongs to the top ten. Material for sequencing was memory CD4+ T cells sorted from blood. Noted subset: CD45RA-negative fraction. The receptors derive from a man younger than 40 in good health.

In its sample, this clone was seen a few times. CDR3 coding DNA: TGTGCCAGCAGCCGTCGGGGCTCCTACAATGAGCAGTTCTTC. Protein: CASSRRGSYNEQFF. The chain couples TRBV11-3 to TRBJ2-1; D is perhaps TRBD2 (5 bases). CDR1 is SGHNT and CDR2 is YENEEA in the germline V gene. The V gene lost 5 bases and the J gene lost 0 bases, with 8 bases spanning the gap. This CDR3 is built from 14 residues.

The sample holds a few counts of this clone. J is TRBJ2-5 and V is TRBV5-1; TRBD2 aligns across 12 bases. This CDR3 has 18 residues. Losses at the gene ends were 5 bases for V and 5 bases for J; bases not matched to a gene: 16. CDR1 and CDR2 (germline): SGHRS, YFSETQ. The DNA for the CDR3 is TGCGCCAGCAGTCTGGTGGAGACTAGCGGGAGTAGGGGGGAGACCCAGTACTTC. Amino acids: CASSLVETSGSRGETQYF.

V and J are TRBV5-1 and TRBJ2-5, with D possibly called TRBD1 or TRBD2 (5 bases each). The CDR3 runs 17 residues. With 2 bases removed from V and 2 bases from J, the gap between germline ends came to 19 bases. Germline CDR1 SGHRS, CDR2 YFSETQ. In DNA form, the CDR3 reads TGCGCCAGCAGCTTACTTAAGTCCGGGACCGGGCAAGAGACCCAGTACTTC. Translating gives CASSLLKSGTGQETQYF.

The chain is built from TRBV6-1 and TRBJ1-2; the D is unclear. From germline, CDR1 is MNHNS and CDR2 SASEGT. V shed 1 base and J shed 4 bases, with 19 bases lying between them. This CDR3 is built from 17 residues. CDR3 residues: CASSEVVGVGSIYGYTF. The CDR3 DNA reads TGTGCCAGCAGTGAAGTGGTCGGCGTTGGGTCGATCTATGGCTACACCTTC.

The chain uses TRBV6-1 and TRBJ1-1; TRBD1 matches at 10 bases. V shed 2 bases, J shed 4 bases, and the junction held 13 bases outside the gene matches. This CDR3 comprises 18 residues. Germline CDR1 is MNHNS and CDR2 is SASEGT. The CDR3 loop reads CASSESFKWTGGITEAFF. The DNA for the CDR3 is TGTGCCAGCAGTGAATCTTTTAAATGGACAGGGGGGATCACTGAAGCTTTCTTT.

The chain links TRBV29-1 to TRBJ1-1; D may be TRBD1 (5 bases). In germline, CDR1 is SQVTM, CDR2 ANQGSEA. The CDR3 extends over 11 amino acids. V was shortened by 4 bases and J by 10 bases, with 13 bases between the two germline ends. The CDR3, as DNA: TGCAGCGTTGGTTCGGGGGTTAGAGCTTTCTTT. It specifies CSVGSGVRAFF.

V gene TRBV19 combines with J gene TRBJ2-7, with D perhaps being TRBD1 or TRBD2 (5 bases each). Germline assignment: CDR1 LNHDA and CDR2 SQIVND (reference sequence). The CDR3 has 16 amino acids. V lost 3 bases and J lost 5, with 20 bases in between. CDR3 bases: TGTGCCAGTAGTATCTCCTTCGGGGCGAGGGGCAACGAGCAGTACTTC. Translation gives CASSISFGARGNEQYF.

The gene calls are TRBV5-6 and TRBJ1-2, with 9 bases lining up with TRBD1. Trimming at V came to 0 bases and at J to 6 bases, leaving 6 bases not matched to a gene. Germline V gene sequence: CDR1 SGHDT, CDR2 YYEEEE. The CDR3 covers 15 residues. In DNA, the CDR3 is TGTGCCAGCAGCTTGGGTTTCCGACAGGGGGATGGCTACACCTTC. Its protein product is CASSLGFRQGDGYTF.

V and J are TRBV6-5 and TRBJ2-7, with D perhaps TRBD1 or TRBD2 (5 bases each). The CDR3 has 14 amino acids. The germline gives CDR1 MNHEY, CDR2 SVGAGI. Trimming took off 0 bases at V and 5 bases at J, with 11 bases between the two ends. Here the CDR3 DNA reads TGTGCCAGCAGTTACTCGAACGGGGCTAACGAGCAGTACTTC. This translates into CASSYSNGANEQYF.

The chain has TRBV18 and TRBJ2-7; TRBD2 might be the D (6 bases). Germline values: CDR1 KGHSH, CDR2 LQKENI. This CDR3 has 15 amino acids. V lost 1 base, J lost 2 bases, and 12 bases lay in between. CDR3 in amino acids: CASSPRGVVPYEQYF. CDR3 DNA sequence: TGTGCCAGCTCACCACGGGGGGTTGTCCCCTACGAGCAGTACTTC. Together with reference TRBV18 and TRBJ2-7, the CDR3 gives the full variable domain: NAGVMQNPRHLVRRRGQEARLRCSPMKGHSHVYWYRQLPEEGLKFMVYLQKENIIDESGMPKERFSAEFPKEGPSILRIQQVVRGDSAAYFCASSPRGVVPYEQYFGPGTRLTVT.

This clone was found once. The V gene is TRBV5-1, the J gene TRBJ2-1, with unresolved D. V lost 0 bases and J 5 bases, leaving 21 bases between the germline ends. The CDR3 runs to 18 residues. From germline, CDR1 is SGHRS and CDR2 YFSETQ. The CDR3: CASSLDQMAARLHNEQFF. The CDR3 DNA sequence: TGCGCCAGCAGCTTGGATCAGATGGCCGCGCGCCTTCACAATGAGCAGTTCTTC.

The gene calls are TRBV27 and TRBJ2-1, with 10 bases that match TRBD2. The V gene's germline CDR1 is MNHEY and CDR2 SMNVEV (reference sequence). V was pared by 3 bases and J by 6 bases, with 8 bases of the junction left unmatched. The CDR3 contains 16 residues. CDR3 amino acids: CASSFNRLAGANEQFF. CDR3 nucleotide sequence: TGTGCCAGCAGTTTTAACCGTCTAGCGGGAGCCAATGAGCAGTTCTTC.

The chain joins TRBV9 to TRBJ2-2; 8 bases fit TRBD2. Germline V lookup: CDR1 SGDLS, CDR2 YYNGEE. CDR3 length: 15 residues. V shed 4 bases and J 2 bases; nucleotides not matched to a gene: 4. CDR3 DNA sequence: TGTGCCAGCAGCTTTAGCGGGACTAACACCGGGGAGCTGTTTTTT. Encoded protein: CASSFSGTNTGELFF.

The V gene is TRBV7-2, the J gene TRBJ1-5, with 7 bases identical to TRBD1. From germline, CDR1 is SGHTA and CDR2 FQGNSA. V lost 5 bases and J lost 2; bases outside the gene matches: 12. This CDR3 is built from 17 residues. DNA for the CDR3: TGTGCCAGCAGCCCGGGTGGAGGGGGCTATGGCAATCAGCCCCAGCATTTT. As protein: CASSPGGGGYGNQPQHF.

This chain connects TRBV7-9 to TRBJ1-6, with D unresolved. Germline V gives CDR1 SEHNR, CDR2 FQNEAQ (reference sequence). V was cut by 5 bases and J by 8 bases, with 7 bases left in between. This CDR3 is built from 12 residues. The CDR3 region is CASSRPYSPLHF. The CDR3 DNA is TGTGCCAGCAGCCGTCCTTATTCACCCCTCCACTTT.

This clone was found a few times. This chain connects TRBV6-1 to TRBJ2-5; D gene unclear. The CDR3 length is 15 residues. Germline V CDR1 and CDR2: MNHNS, SASEGT. The V and J ends lost 3 bases and 5 bases respectively, with 16 bases between them. As DNA, the CDR3 is TGTGCCAGCAGTGAGTCTATCGGTTACGGGGAGACCCAGTACTTC. Amino acid sequence: CASSESIGYGETQYF.

The gene calls are TRBV20-1 and TRBJ1-1; D is unclear. V was trimmed by 1 base and J by 3 bases, leaving 3 bases between them. This CDR3 spans 11 amino acids. The germline gives CDR1 DFQATT, CDR2 SNEGSKA (reference sequence). The CDR3 coding sequence is TGCAGTGCTAGAGTACACACTGAAGCTTTCTTT. This codes for CSARVHTEAFF.

There are a few counts of this clone. The chain joins TRBV6-6 to TRBJ1-2; D is unresolved. The length of the CDR3 is 13 residues. CDR1 and CDR2 from the germline V gene are MNHNY and SVGAGI (reference sequence). V shed 0 bases and J shed 5 bases, with 7 bases lying between them. This chain's CDR3 is CASSYSGEYGYTF. CDR3 in DNA: TGTGCCAGCAGTTACTCAGGAGAATATGGCTACACCTTC.

V is TRBV2 and J is TRBJ2-2, with 9 nucleotides matching TRBD2. Germline CDR1 reads SNHLY; CDR2 reads FYNNEI. Trimming at V came to 4 bases and at J to 2 bases, leaving 5 bases not matched to a gene. The CDR3 sequence is 16 residues long. The CDR3 here is CASSAAAGGNTGELFF. The CDR3, as DNA: TGTGCCAGCAGTGCGGCAGCGGGAGGAAACACCGGGGAGCTGTTTTTT.

Details on this clone: At one end the junction does not follow the germline gene, possibly because of a read error. The genes are TRBV30 and TRBJ1-5, with 7 bases matching TRBD1. This CDR3 region has 13 residues. Per the germline V gene, CDR1 is GTSNPN and CDR2 is SVGIG (reference sequence). This CDR3 is CASGRDSKQPQHF. The CDR3 region has the DNA TGTGCCTCCGGCCGGGACAGCAAACAGCCCCAGCATTTT. The whole variable domain, filled in from reference TRBV30 and TRBJ1-5, reads SQTIHQWPATLVQPVGSPLSLECTVEGTSNPNLYWYRQAAGRGLQLLFYSVGIGQISSEVPQNLSASRPQDRQFILSSKKLLLSDSGFYLCASGRDSKQPQHFGDGTRLSIL.

The rearrangement joins TRBV2 to TRBJ2-3, with 12 bases that match TRBD2. The CDR3 runs to 16 residues. Germline V CDR1 and CDR2: SNHLY, FYNNEI. J gave up 2 bases and V 3 bases, and 3 bases lay outside the gene matches. For the CDR3, the DNA is TGTGCCAGCAGTGATGGACTAGCGGGATACACAGATACGCAGTATTTT. This translates into CASSDGLAGYTDTQYF.

The gene calls are TRBV25-1 and TRBJ2-5; tentative D call: TRBD2 (6 bases). Deletions cut 4 bases from V and 1 base from J, with 13 bases between. The CDR3 sequence is 15 residues long. Germline V CDR1 and CDR2: MGHDK, SYGVNS. The CDR3 spells CASSAEGLGQETQYF. CDR3 in DNA: TGTGCCAGCAGTGCGGAGGGTCTCGGCCAAGAGACCCAGTACTTC.

V is TRBV10-1 and J is TRBJ1-2, with D possibly TRBD1 on 6 matching bases. The CDR3 is 12 residues long. Germline V gene sequence: CDR1 WNHNN, CDR2 SYGVQD (reference sequence). Trimming removed 6 bases at V and 8 bases at J, with 13 bases between. CDR3 residues: CASRWGAEGYTF. The CDR3 DNA reads as TGCGCCAGCAGGTGGGGGGCGGAGGGCTACACCTTC.

The V gene is TRBV14, the J gene TRBJ1-6; D call uncertain. The CDR3 totals 16 residues. CDR1 and CDR2 from the germline V gene are SGHDN and FVKESK. V lost 0 bases, J lost 9 bases, and 15 bases lay in between. The CDR3 region is CASSQDTRVHGSPLHF. DNA for the CDR3: TGTGCCAGCAGCCAAGATACGAGGGTCCACGGTTCACCCCTCCACTTT.

The gene calls are TRBV30 and TRBJ1-1, with D unresolved. The CDR3 loop spans 14 amino acids. CDR1 and CDR2 (germline): GTSNPN, SVGIG (reference sequence). Between the trimmed V and J ends, which lost 2 bases and 6 bases, there was a span of 16 bases. The CDR3 coding sequence is TGTGCCTGGAGTAAAGGGTTCGGAGGCGCTGAAGCTTTCTTT. This encodes CAWSKGFGGAEAFF.

In its sample, this clone was seen a few times. The chain recombines TRBV5-6 with TRBJ2-7, with 11 bases aligning to TRBD2. The V gene end was trimmed by 4 bases and the J gene end by 5 bases; junction bases not matched to a gene: 14. The germline gives CDR1 SGHDT, CDR2 YYEEEE. This CDR3 contains 17 residues. The CDR3 reads CASSLGRGTSGSDEQYF. CDR3 in DNA: TGTGCCAGCAGCCTCGGACGAGGGACTAGCGGCTCTGACGAGCAGTACTTC.

The chain couples TRBV7-2 to TRBJ2-1; D is ambiguous. Germline assignment: CDR1 SGHTA and CDR2 FQGNSA. Trimming pared 1 base from V and 2 bases from J, leaving 15 bases between. The CDR3 loop spans 17 amino acids. The CDR3 DNA sequence: TGTGCCAGCAGCTTAGTTCTGGCAGCGTCCACCTACAATGAGCAGTTCTTC. Amino acid sequence: CASSLVLAASTYNEQFF.

The J gene is TRBJ2-1, the V gene TRBV5-4; 7 bases line up with TRBD2. CDR1 and CDR2 (germline): SGHNT, YYREEE (reference sequence). J was trimmed by 1 base and V by 3 bases; bases with no gene match: 10. The CDR3 loop spans 17 amino acids. This CDR3 is CASSYLGGRGSYNEQFF. As DNA, the CDR3 is TGTGCCAGCAGCTATCTGGGGGGGAGAGGGTCCTACAATGAGCAGTTCTTC.

This clone was recorded many times. The rearrangement joins TRBV27 to TRBJ2-7; 12 positions agree with TRBD2. Looked up from germline, CDR1 is MNHEY and CDR2 is SMNVEV (reference sequence). The V segment lost 5 bases and the J segment 4 bases; nucleotides outside the gene matches: 6. The CDR3 covers 15 residues. CDR3: CASSETSGRWYEQYF. The CDR3, as DNA: TGTGCCAGCAGTGAGACTAGCGGGAGATGGTACGAGCAGTACTTC.

This clone was counted a single time. The V and J genes are TRBV25-1 and TRBJ2-1; maybe TRBD1 (5 bases). CDR3 length equals 12 residues. Germline V gene lookup returns CDR1 MGHDK and CDR2 SYGVNS. V gave up 4 bases and J gave up 8 bases, with 9 bases separating them. CDR3 sequence: CASSGRAHEQFF. For the CDR3, the DNA is TGTGCCAGCAGTGGCAGGGCGCATGAGCAGTTCTTC.